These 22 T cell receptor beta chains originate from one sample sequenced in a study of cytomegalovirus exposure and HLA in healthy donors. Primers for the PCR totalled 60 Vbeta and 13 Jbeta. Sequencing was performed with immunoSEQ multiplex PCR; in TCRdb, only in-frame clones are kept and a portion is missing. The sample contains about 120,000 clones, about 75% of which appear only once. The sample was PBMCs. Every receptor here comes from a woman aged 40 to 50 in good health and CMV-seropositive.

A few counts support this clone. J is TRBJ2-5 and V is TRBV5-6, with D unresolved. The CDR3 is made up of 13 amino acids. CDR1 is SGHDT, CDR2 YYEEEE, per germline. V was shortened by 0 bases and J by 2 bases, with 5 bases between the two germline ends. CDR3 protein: CASSLGVQETQYF. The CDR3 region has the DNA TGTGCCAGCAGCTTGGGAGTACAAGAGACCCAGTACTTC.

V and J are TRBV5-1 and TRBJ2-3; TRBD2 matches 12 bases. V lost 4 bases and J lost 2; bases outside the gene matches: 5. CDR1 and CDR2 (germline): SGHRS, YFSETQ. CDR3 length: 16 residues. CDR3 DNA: TGCGCCAGCAGCCCACGGACTAGCGGGGACACAGATACGCAGTATTTT. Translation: CASSPRTSGDTDTQYF.

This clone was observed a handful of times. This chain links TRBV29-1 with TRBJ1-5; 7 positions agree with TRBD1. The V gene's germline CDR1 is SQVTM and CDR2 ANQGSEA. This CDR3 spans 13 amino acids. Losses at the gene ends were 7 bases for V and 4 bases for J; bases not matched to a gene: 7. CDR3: CSATTGKNQPQHF. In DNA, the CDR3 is TGCAGCGCAACGACAGGGAAAAATCAGCCCCAGCATTTT.

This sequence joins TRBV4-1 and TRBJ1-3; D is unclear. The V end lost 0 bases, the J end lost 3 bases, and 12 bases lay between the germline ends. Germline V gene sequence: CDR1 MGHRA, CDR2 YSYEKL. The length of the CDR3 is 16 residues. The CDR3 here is CASSQEPGRNGNTIYF. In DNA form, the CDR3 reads TGCGCCAGCAGCCAAGAGCCGGGGAGGAATGGAAACACCATATATTTT.

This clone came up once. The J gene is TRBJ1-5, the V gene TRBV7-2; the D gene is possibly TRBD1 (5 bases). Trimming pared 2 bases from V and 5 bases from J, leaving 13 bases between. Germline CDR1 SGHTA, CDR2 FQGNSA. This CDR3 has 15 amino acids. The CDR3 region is CASSLSVVRDQPQHF. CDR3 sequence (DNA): TGTGCCAGCAGCTTATCGGTCGTCAGGGATCAGCCCCAGCATTTT.

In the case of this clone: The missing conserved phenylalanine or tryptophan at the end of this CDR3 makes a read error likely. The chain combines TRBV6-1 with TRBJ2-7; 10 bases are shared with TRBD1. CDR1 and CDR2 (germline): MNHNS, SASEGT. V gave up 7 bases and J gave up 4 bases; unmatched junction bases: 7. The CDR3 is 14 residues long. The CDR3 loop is CASNLRDRGYEQYL. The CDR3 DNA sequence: TGTGCCAGCAATCTCAGGGACAGGGGATACGAGCAGTACCTC.

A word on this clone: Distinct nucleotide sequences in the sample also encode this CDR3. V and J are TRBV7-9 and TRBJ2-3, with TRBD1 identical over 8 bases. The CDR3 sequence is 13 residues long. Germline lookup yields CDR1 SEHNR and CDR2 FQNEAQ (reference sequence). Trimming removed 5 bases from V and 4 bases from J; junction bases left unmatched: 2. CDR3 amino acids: CASSPRGPDTQYF. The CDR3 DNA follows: TGTGCCAGCAGCCCCAGGGGGCCAGATACGCAGTATTTT.

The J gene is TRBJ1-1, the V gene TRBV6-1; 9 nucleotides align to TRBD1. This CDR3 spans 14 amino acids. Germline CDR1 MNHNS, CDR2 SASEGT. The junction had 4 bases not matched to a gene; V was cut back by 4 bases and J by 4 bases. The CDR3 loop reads CASSGQGGATEAFF. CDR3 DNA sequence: TGTGCCAGCAGTGGACAGGGGGGGGCCACTGAAGCTTTCTTT.

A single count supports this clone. The CDR3 spells CSALNMETQYF. Written as DNA, the CDR3 is TGCAGTGCTCTAAATATGGAGACCCAGTACTTC. The V and J genes are TRBV20-1 and TRBJ2-5; D is ambiguous. This CDR3 has 11 residues. With 5 bases removed from V and 5 bases from J, the gap between germline ends came to 9 bases. The germline V gene has CDR1 DFQATT and CDR2 SNEGSKA (reference sequence).

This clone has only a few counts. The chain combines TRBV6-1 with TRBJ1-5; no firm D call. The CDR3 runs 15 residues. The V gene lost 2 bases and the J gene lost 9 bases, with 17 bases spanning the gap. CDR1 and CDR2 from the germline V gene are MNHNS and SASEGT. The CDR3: CASSESGKGFGPQHF. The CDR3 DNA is TGTGCCAGCAGTGAATCCGGGAAAGGTTTTGGGCCCCAGCATTTT.

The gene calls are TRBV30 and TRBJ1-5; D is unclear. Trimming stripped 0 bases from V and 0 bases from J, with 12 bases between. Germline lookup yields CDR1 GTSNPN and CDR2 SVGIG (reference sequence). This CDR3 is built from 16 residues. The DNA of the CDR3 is TGTGCCTGGAGTGTACGAGGTACCTATAGCAATCAGCCCCAGCATTTT. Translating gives CAWSVRGTYSNQPQHF.

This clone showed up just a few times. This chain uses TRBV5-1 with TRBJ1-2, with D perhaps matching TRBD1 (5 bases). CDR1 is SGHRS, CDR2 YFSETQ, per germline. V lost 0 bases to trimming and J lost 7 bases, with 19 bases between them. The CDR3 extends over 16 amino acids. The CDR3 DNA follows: TGCGCCAGCAGCTTGGCAGGGTACGACACCGTTGGTGGCTACACCTTC. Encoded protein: CASSLAGYDTVGGYTF. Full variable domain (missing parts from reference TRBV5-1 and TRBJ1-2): KAGVTQTPRYLIKTRGQQVTLSCSPISGHRSVSWYQQTPGQGLQFLFEYFSETQRNKGNFPGRFSGRQFSNSRSEMNVSTLELGDSALYLCASSLAGYDTVGGYTFGSGTRLTVV.

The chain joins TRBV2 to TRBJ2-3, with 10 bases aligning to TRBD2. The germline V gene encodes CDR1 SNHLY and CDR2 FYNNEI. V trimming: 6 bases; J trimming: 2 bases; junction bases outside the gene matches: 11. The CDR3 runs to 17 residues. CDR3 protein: CASRIRSGGTSTDTQYF. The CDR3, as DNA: TGTGCCAGCAGAATTCGTAGCGGGGGGACCTCCACAGATACGCAGTATTTT.

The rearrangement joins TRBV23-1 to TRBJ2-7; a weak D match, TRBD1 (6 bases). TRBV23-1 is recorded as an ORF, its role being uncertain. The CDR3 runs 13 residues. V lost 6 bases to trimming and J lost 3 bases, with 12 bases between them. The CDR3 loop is CASSPDRSYEQYF. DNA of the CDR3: TGCGCCAGCAGCCCGGACAGAAGCTACGAGCAGTACTTC.

The CDR3: CAIGRGSGGYEQYF. Written as DNA, the CDR3 is TGTGCCATCGGGAGGGGGTCAGGTGGATACGAGCAGTACTTC. This rearrangement joins TRBV10-3 to TRBJ2-7, with a weak D call TRBD2 (7 bases). This CDR3 has 14 residues. CDR1 is ENHRY and CDR2 is SYGVKD in the germline V gene. V was pared by 8 bases and J by 4 bases, with 18 bases between.

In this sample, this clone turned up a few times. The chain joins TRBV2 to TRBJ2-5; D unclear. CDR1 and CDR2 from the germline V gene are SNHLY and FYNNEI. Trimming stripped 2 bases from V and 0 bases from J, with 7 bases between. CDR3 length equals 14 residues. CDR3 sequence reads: CASSESSYQETQYF. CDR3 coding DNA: TGTGCCAGCAGTGAATCTTCGTACCAAGAGACCCAGTACTTC. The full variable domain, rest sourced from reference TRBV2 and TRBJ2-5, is EPEVTQTPSHQVTQMGQEVILRCVPISNHLYFYWYRQILGQKVEFLVSFYNNEISEKSEIFDDQFSVERPDGSNFTLKIRSTKLEDSAMYFCASSESSYQETQYFGPGTRLLVL.

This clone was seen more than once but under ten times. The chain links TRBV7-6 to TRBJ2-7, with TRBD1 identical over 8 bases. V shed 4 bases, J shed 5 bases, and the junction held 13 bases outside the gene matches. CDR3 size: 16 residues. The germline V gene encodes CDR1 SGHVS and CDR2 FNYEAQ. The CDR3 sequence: CASSSNYRTGRNEQYF. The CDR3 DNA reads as TGTGCCAGCAGCTCGAACTACCGGACAGGGAGAAACGAGCAGTACTTC.

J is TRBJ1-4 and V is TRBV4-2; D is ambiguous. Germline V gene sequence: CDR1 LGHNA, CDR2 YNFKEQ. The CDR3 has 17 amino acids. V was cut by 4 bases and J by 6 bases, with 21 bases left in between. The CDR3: CASSPRSPPRLYEKLFF. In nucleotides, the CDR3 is TGTGCCAGCAGCCCACGGTCGCCTCCCAGACTGTATGAAAAACTGTTTTTT.

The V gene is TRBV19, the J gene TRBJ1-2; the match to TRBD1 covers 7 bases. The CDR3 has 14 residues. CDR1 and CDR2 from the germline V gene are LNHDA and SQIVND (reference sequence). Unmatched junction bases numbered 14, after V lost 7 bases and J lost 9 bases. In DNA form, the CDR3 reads TGTGCCAGTACCTCACCTACCGACAGGGCAAGCTACACCTTC. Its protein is CASTSPTDRASYTF. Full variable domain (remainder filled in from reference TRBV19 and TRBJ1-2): DGGITQSPKYLFRKEGQNVTLSCEQNLNHDAMYWYRQDPGQGLRLIYYSQIVNDFQKGDIAEGYSVSREKKESFPLTVTSAQKNPTAFYLCASTSPTDRASYTFGSGTRLTVV.

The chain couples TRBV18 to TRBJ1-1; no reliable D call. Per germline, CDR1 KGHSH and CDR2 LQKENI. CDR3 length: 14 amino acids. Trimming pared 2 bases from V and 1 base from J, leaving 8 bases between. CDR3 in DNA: TGTGCCAGCTCACCAGTCGCGGGGAACACTGAAGCTTTCTTT. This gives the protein CASSPVAGNTEAFF.

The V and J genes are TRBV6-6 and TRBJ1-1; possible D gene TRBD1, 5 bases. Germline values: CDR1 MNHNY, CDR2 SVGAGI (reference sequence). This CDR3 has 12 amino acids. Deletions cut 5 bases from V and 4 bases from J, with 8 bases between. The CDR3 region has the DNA TGTGCCAGCAGTCGGGGGAGCACTGAAGCTTTCTTT. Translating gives CASSRGSTEAFF.

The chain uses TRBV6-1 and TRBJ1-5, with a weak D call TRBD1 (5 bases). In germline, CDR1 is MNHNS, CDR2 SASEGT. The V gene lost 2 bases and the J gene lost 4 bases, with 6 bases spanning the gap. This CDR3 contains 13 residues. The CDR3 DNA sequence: TGTGCCAGCAGTGAACAGGGAAATCAGCCCCAGCATTTT. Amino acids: CASSEQGNQPQHF.